Listed here are 21 T cell receptor beta chains from one sample, sequenced in a study of blood T cell repertoires in COVID-19. TCRdb's table, derived via immunoSEQ multiplex PCR, lists solely in-frame clones and lacks some. The sample shows some 72,000 clones, approximately 90% of them seen only once. Sequenced: peripheral blood. The receptors originated from a man aged 50 or older with active COVID-19.

The chain uses TRBV7-8 and TRBJ2-3; a weak D match, TRBD1 (5 bases). Between the trimmed V and J ends, which lost 5 bases and 0 bases, there was a span of 27 bases. The CDR3 is 20 residues long. Per germline, CDR1 SGHVS and CDR2 FQNEAQ. The CDR3 nucleotides are TGTGCCAGCAGCCCAGGGCCCAGCACCCCCAAAAAATCGAGCACAGATACGCAGTATTTT. This codes for CASSPGPSTPKKSSTDTQYF.

A note on this clone: At one of its ends the junction is not consistent with the germline gene, which may arise from a read error. Here the CDR3 reads CASSEVTGYNEQFF. The CDR3 DNA sequence: TGTGCCAGCAGCGAAGTCACAGGGTACAATGAGCAGTTCTTC. The chain couples TRBV2 to TRBJ2-1, with TRBD1 as a possible D gene (6 bases). The CDR3 totals 14 residues. CDR1 and CDR2 from the germline V gene are SNHLY and FYNNEI. The variable domain in full, completed from reference TRBV2 and TRBJ2-1, reads EPEVTQTPSHQVTQMGQEVILRCVPISNHLYFYWYRQILGQKVEFLVSFYNNEISEKSEIFDDQFSVERPDGSNFTLKIRSTKLEDSAMYFCASSEVTGYNEQFFGPGTRLTVL.

This chain joins TRBV7-8 and TRBJ2-3, with unresolved D. The CDR3 contains 16 residues. With 5 bases removed from V and 1 base from J, the gap between germline ends came to 16 bases. Germline V gene sequence: CDR1 SGHVS, CDR2 FQNEAQ. Here the CDR3 reads CASSPKRIRGTDTQYF. The CDR3 coding sequence is TGTGCCAGCAGCCCTAAAAGAATTCGAGGCACAGATACGCAGTATTTT.

The chain has TRBV3-1 (or the pseudogene TRBV3-2) and TRBJ2-3; TRBD2 agrees at 8 bases. There are 17 residues in the CDR3. Trimming took 0 bases from V and 3 from J; bases not matched to a gene: 8. The germline CDR1 and CDR2 sequences are LGHDT and YNNKEL (reference sequence). CDR3 region: CASSQDRAGEGTDTQYF. CDR3 DNA: TGTGCCAGCAGCCAAGATCGAGCGGGGGAAGGTACAGATACGCAGTATTTT.

The chain combines TRBV5-1 with TRBJ2-2, with 8 bases fitting TRBD1. J was trimmed by 6 bases and V by 8 bases; bases with no gene match: 6. Germline V gene sequence: CDR1 SGHRS, CDR2 YFSETQ. The CDR3 extends over 13 amino acids. The DNA of the CDR3 is TGCGCCAGTGGACAGGGAGGCGCCGGGGAGCTGTTTTTT. This gives the protein CASGQGGAGELFF. The variable domain in full, completed from reference TRBV5-1 and TRBJ2-2, reads KAGVTQTPRYLIKTRGQQVTLSCSPISGHRSVSWYQQTPGQGLQFLFEYFSETQRNKGNFPGRFSGRQFSNSRSEMNVSTLELGDSALYLCASGQGGAGELFFGEGSRLTVL.

The rearrangement uses TRBV7-2 and TRBJ2-1, with D tentatively TRBD2 (6 bases). The CDR3 sequence is 14 residues long. Germline V gene lookup returns CDR1 SGHTA and CDR2 FQGNSA. V was clipped by 1 base and J by 8 bases, with 12 bases between them. CDR3 in amino acids: CASSLGGGSYEQFF. CDR3 sequence (DNA): TGTGCCAGCAGCTTAGGTGGAGGGAGCTATGAGCAGTTCTTC.

The CDR3 DNA follows: TGTGCCAGCAACCGGGGAACGAACACTGAAGCTTTCTTT. This codes for CASNRGTNTEAFF. The genes are TRBV6-5 and TRBJ1-1; D gene uncertain. V lost 7 bases to trimming and J lost 1 base, with 10 bases between them. The CDR3 totals 13 residues. Germline V lookup: CDR1 MNHEY, CDR2 SVGAGI.

The rearrangement links TRBV5-4 to TRBJ2-6; D might be TRBD2 (6 bases). V was trimmed by 4 bases and J by 0 bases, leaving 11 bases between them. Per the germline V gene, CDR1 is SGHNT and CDR2 is YYREEE (reference sequence). The CDR3 is 16 amino acids. CDR3 loop: CASSPMEGSGANVLTF. The CDR3 DNA sequence: TGTGCCAGCAGCCCGATGGAGGGCTCTGGGGCCAACGTCCTGACTTTC.

With regard to this clone: This same CDR3 is encoded by further DNA sequences in the sample. This chain links TRBV15 with TRBJ2-1; TRBD2 agrees at 15 bases. This CDR3 region has 16 residues. Trimming took 3 bases from V and 4 from J; bases not matched to a gene: 1. The V gene's germline CDR1 is LNHNV and CDR2 YYDKDF (reference sequence). The CDR3 bases are TGTGCCACCAGCAGGGGACTAGCGGGGGGTTACAATGAGCAGTTCTTC. As protein: CATSRGLAGGYNEQFF. Combining the CDR3 with reference TRBV15 and TRBJ2-1 gives the whole variable domain DAMVIQNPRYQVTQFGKPVTLSCSQTLNHNVMYWYQQKSSQAPKLLFHYYDKDFNNEADTPDNFQSRRPNTSFCFLDIRSPGLGDTAMYLCATSRGLAGGYNEQFFGPGTRLTVL.

The chain uses TRBV29-1 and TRBJ1-5; possibly TRBD1 for D (5 bases). Trimming removed 4 bases at V and 6 bases at J, with 13 bases between. This CDR3 contains 13 residues. The germline gives CDR1 SQVTM, CDR2 ANQGSEA. The CDR3 loop is CSVVGGAGQPQHF. CDR3 nucleotide sequence: TGCAGCGTTGTGGGGGGAGCTGGTCAGCCCCAGCATTTT.

The rearrangement joins TRBV14 to TRBJ2-7; TRBD2 agrees at 8 bases. CDR1 SGHDN and CDR2 FVKESK come from the germline V gene. Losses at the gene ends were 3 bases for V and 8 bases for J; bases not matched to a gene: 6. CDR3 length: 13 amino acids. Here the CDR3 reads CASSHTGGAKQYF. The CDR3 DNA follows: TGTGCCAGCAGCCACACGGGGGGGGCCAAGCAGTACTTC.

Here the CDR3 DNA reads TGTGCCAGCGCGAGTCGGGGGGTCAGCACAGATACGCAGTATTTT. Its translation is CASASRGVSTDTQYF. The V call is TRBV9, the J call TRBJ2-3; 7 nucleotides line up with TRBD2. There are 15 residues in the CDR3. CDR1 and CDR2 from the germline V gene are SGDLS and YYNGEE. The V gene end was trimmed by 7 bases and the J gene end by 0 bases; junction bases not matched to a gene: 8.

The chain is built from TRBV5-6 and TRBJ1-2; D may be TRBD1 (6 bases). The V and J ends lost 2 bases and 4 bases respectively, with 9 bases between them. CDR3 length equals 13 residues. From germline, CDR1 is SGHDT and CDR2 YYEEEE. CDR3 bases: TGTGCCAGCAGCTTCGGGACACCCTATGGCTACACCTTC. It encodes CASSFGTPYGYTF. The full variable domain, with the rest looked up from reference TRBV5-6 and TRBJ1-2, is DAGVTQSPTHLIKTRGQQVTLRCSPKSGHDTVSWYQQALGQGPQFIFQYYEEEERQRGNFPDRFSGHQFPNYSSELNVNALLLGDSALYLCASSFGTPYGYTFGSGTRLTVV.

The genes are TRBV4-3 and TRBJ2-7; possible D gene TRBD2, 6 bases. This CDR3 has 14 amino acids. Germline assignment: CDR1 LGHNA and CDR2 YSLEER. The V end was cut by 0 bases, the J end by 0 bases, with 6 bases between. Here the CDR3 DNA reads TGCGCCAGCAGCCAAGACGGGAGCTCCTACGAGCAGTACTTC. It encodes CASSQDGSSYEQYF.

The CDR3: CASSLGAPPSPLHF. In nucleotides, the CDR3 is TGTGCCAGCAGCTTGGGGGCCCCTCCTTCACCCCTCCACTTT. V is TRBV5-6 and J is TRBJ1-6; unclear D gene. This CDR3 spans 14 amino acids. Germline-derived CDR1 and CDR2 are SGHDT and YYEEEE. Trimming shortened V by 0 bases and J by 9 bases, and 10 bases separated the two germline ends.

J is TRBJ2-3 and V is TRBV5-1; 9 bases agree with TRBD1. Germline V lookup: CDR1 SGHRS, CDR2 YFSETQ. The CDR3 extends over 14 amino acids. The trim removed 4 bases at V and 4 bases at J, leaving 4 bases unmatched. CDR3 region: CASSKGQGSDTQYF. CDR3 in DNA: TGCGCCAGCAGCAAGGGACAGGGTTCAGATACGCAGTATTTT.

This sequence joins TRBV3-1 (or the pseudogene TRBV3-2) and TRBJ2-5; TRBD2 aligns across 11 bases. The CDR3 sequence is 16 residues long. V lost 1 base, J lost 2 bases, and 3 bases stayed unmatched. Germline V gene lookup returns CDR1 LGHDT and CDR2 YNNKEL (reference sequence). CDR3 region: CASSQGGLAEQETQYF. The CDR3, as DNA: TGTGCCAGCAGCCAAGGGGGACTAGCGGAACAAGAGACCCAGTACTTC.

The V and J genes are TRBV12-3 or TRBV12-4 and TRBJ2-1; a weak D match, TRBD2 (6 bases). This CDR3 is 13 amino acids long. Trimming removed 5 bases at V and 9 bases at J, with 14 bases between. The CDR3 DNA follows: TGTGCCAGCAGTGGGACTCCCGCTGTTGAGCAGTTCTTC. It codes for CASSGTPAVEQFF.

The sample holds one count of this clone. This chain joins TRBV12-3 or TRBV12-4 and TRBJ2-7; TRBD2 agrees at 7 bases. After removal of 3 bases from V and 6 bases from J, the junction contained 5 bases not matched to a gene. The CDR3 covers 13 residues. CDR3 loop: CASSLGTKGEQYF. The CDR3 DNA is TGTGCCAGCAGTTTGGGGACTAAGGGCGAGCAGTACTTC.

The chain combines TRBV5-1 with TRBJ2-7; 12 nucleotides match TRBD2. Germline V lookup: CDR1 SGHRS, CDR2 YFSETQ. This CDR3 has 16 residues. The V gene end was trimmed by 3 bases and the J gene end by 3 bases; junction bases not matched to a gene: 7. CDR3 protein: CASSWSGTSGRYEQYF. The CDR3 nucleotides read TGCGCCAGCAGCTGGAGCGGGACTAGCGGGCGCTACGAGCAGTACTTC. Filled out from reference TRBV5-1 and TRBJ2-7, the complete variable domain reads KAGVTQTPRYLIKTRGQQVTLSCSPISGHRSVSWYQQTPGQGLQFLFEYFSETQRNKGNFPGRFSGRQFSNSRSEMNVSTLELGDSALYLCASSWSGTSGRYEQYFGPGTRLTVT.

The chain couples TRBV7-2 to TRBJ2-7, with 7 positions matching TRBD2. In germline, CDR1 is SGHTA, CDR2 FQGNSA. The V segment lost 2 bases and the J segment 0 bases; nucleotides outside the gene matches: 4. The CDR3 has 15 amino acids. CDR3 DNA sequence: TGTGCCAGCAGCTTACAGCGGGATAGCTCCTACGAGCAGTACTTC. As protein: CASSLQRDSSYEQYF.